In this sample, the clone carrying this TCR beta chain turned up a few times. This CDR3 is built from 13 residues. V was shortened by 4 bases and J by 0 bases, with 7 bases between the two germline ends. The germline V gene has CDR1 SQVTM and CDR2 ANQGSEA. Some clones are missing from TCRdb's copy, which holds only in-frame ones; the method was immunoSEQ multiplex PCR. The top ten clones hold approximately 6.3% of a sample with 390,000 or so clones, approximately 90% of them seen once. The record originates from a study of control samples from healthy donors and cancer patients. The chain carries TRBV29-1 and TRBJ1-5, with D unclear. The TCR sequence derives from a man between 40 and 49 years old with head and neck cancer. Material for sequencing was PBMCs. The CDR3 bases are TGCAGCGTTGTGGTTGATAGCAATCAGCCCCAGCATTTT. Amino acids: CSVVVDSNQPQHF. The full variable domain, rest sourced from reference TRBV29-1 and TRBJ1-5, is SAVISQKPSRDICQRGTSLTIQCQVDSQVTMMFWYRQQPGQSLTLIATANQGSEATYESGFVIDKFPISRPNLTFSTLTVSNMSPEDSSIYLCSVVVDSNQPQHFGDGTRLSIL.